This T cell receptor beta chain stems from a study of identical twins. This clonotype was seen more than once but under ten times. TCRdb fed the 5' RACE reads into MiXCR, producing one record per CDR3 protein. Here the sample spans roughly 200,000 distinct CDR3 sequences, approximately 15% being singletons. The V and J ends lost 2 bases and 0 bases respectively, with 9 bases between them. The germline V gene has CDR1 SEHNR and CDR2 FQNEAQ (reference sequence). CDR3 length: 15 residues. The data were also submitted as part of a second study, on T cells expressing NK-cell markers. That source notes: The same clonotypes also predominated in the CD3+CD56-NKG2C+ fraction of several donors.

The sequenced material came from CD8+ T cells sorted from blood. V is TRBV7-9 and J is TRBJ2-3, with D perhaps matching TRBD1 or TRBD2 (6 bases each). This receptor was obtained from a woman between 18 and 29 years old in good health. The CDR3 sequence is CASSLLGGSTDTQYF. CDR3 DNA sequence: TGTGCCAGCAGCTTATTAGGGGGGAGCACAGATACGCAGTATTTT.